This T cell receptor (beta chain) was sequenced during a study of CD8+ T cells in alopecia areata. Study as a whole: At a dose of 5 to 10 mg twice daily, oral tofacitinib was given to treated patients. Notes on the study in general: For patients receiving tofacitinib, scalp clonality and expanded CD8+ clones among the top 100 significantly decreased.

Reverse transcription of extracted RNA yielded cDNA, which provided the sequencing template. The protocol was immunoSEQ multiplex PCR, while the TCRdb copy is restricted to in-frame clones and leaves out a portion. The data hold under 200,000 clones, with approximately 57% observed a single time. A word on this clone: Its antigen is still unknown. This specimen includes other DNA sequences encoding the same CDR3.

V lost 1 base and J 2 bases, leaving 6 bases between the germline ends. Germline CDR1 reads SQVTM; CDR2 reads ANQGSEA. This CDR3 contains 12 residues. Treatment reported: oral pan-JAK inhibitor, 5-10 mg twice daily. The receptor comes from a human donor with alopecia areata. The rearrangement uses TRBV29-1 and TRBJ2-7; D gene ambiguous. The material was CD4+ T cells sorted from blood, obtained at week 24, from a patient treated with tofacitinib. CDR3 residues: CSVEGQAYEQYF. For the CDR3, the DNA is TGCAGCGTTGAAGGGCAGGCCTACGAGCAGTACTTC.